This T cell receptor beta chain derives from a study of blood T cell repertoires in COVID-19. Measured with immunoSEQ multiplex PCR; TCRdb has only the in-frame clones, and not every one. The repertoire holds around 300,000 clones, with around 90% as singletons. V was clipped by 10 bases and J by 0 bases; unmatched bases: 5. CDR1 and CDR2 from the germline V gene are ENHRY and SYGVKD. CDR3 length: 13 amino acids. Participants reported their clinical history, and cohort assignment relied on those reports. This clonotype was sampled from a woman aged 55-69 years in a cohort exposed to, infected with or recovered from COVID-19 (not recorded which). Specimen: PBMCs or T cells enriched from blood (not recorded which). This chain connects TRBV10-3 to TRBJ2-7; TRBD2 matches at 8 bases. In nucleotides, the CDR3 is TGTGCCAGCTCAAGCGGGGGCTCCTACGAGCAGTACTTC. Encoded protein: CASSSGGSYEQYF.